Listed below are T cell receptor beta chains from one sample, sequenced in a study of siplizumab effects on memory and regulatory T cells. The repertoire was sequenced with immunoSEQ multiplex PCR; TCRdb's copy has only in-frame clones and lacks some. The sample shows about 50,000 clones, about 93% of them seen only once. The sequenced sample consisted of CD8+ T cells sorted from blood. The receptor source for this set is a human donor in good health. CDR3s include the opening cysteine and the closing phenylalanine or tryptophan. A D gene is named only where the DNA matches it firmly. Where a row states a size, it is once, few, many or the class of an expanded clone; other rows omit it.

size	J	V	D	DNA	CDR3
.	TRBJ1-1	TRBV13	.	TGTGCCAGCAGCGGACCAACAGGGTTGGGAGCTTTCTTT	CASSGPTGLGAFF
.	TRBJ2-7	TRBV9	.	TGTGCCAGCAGCGCTTCCCCGGGGGTGGCAGGGAGAACCTACGAGCAGTACTTC	CASSASPGVAGRTYEQYF
.	TRBJ2-1	TRBV27	.	TGTGCCAGCAGTTTGACGTCAGGGGGGCATGAGCAGTTCTTC	CASSLTSGGHEQFF
.	TRBJ2-7	TRBV13	.	TGTGCCAGCAGCTCCCGATCTGTGGGGGTCACCTACGAGCAGTACTTC	CASSSRSVGVTYEQYF
.	TRBJ2-6	TRBV27	.	TGTGCCAGCAGTATTGGGGCCTCTGGGGCCAACGTCCTGACTTTC	CASSIGASGANVLTF
once	TRBJ1-3	TRBV27	TRBD1	TGTGCCAGCAGTTTATTGGGACAGGGGGCCGGGGTTGATGGAAACACCATATATTTT	CASSLLGQGAGVDGNTIYF
once	TRBJ1-1	TRBV27	.	TGTGCCAGCGCTAGACGGAACACTGAAGCTTTCTTT	CASARRNTEAFF
.	TRBJ2-3	TRBV7-3	.	TGTGCCAGCAGCTTAATGGGTGGTCTGGGGACAGATACGCAGTATTTT	CASSLMGGLGTDTQYF
.	TRBJ2-1	TRBV7-3	TRBD2	TGTGCCAGCAGCCCGGGGACTAACAATGAGCAGTTCTTC	CASSPGTNNEQFF
.	TRBJ2-5	TRBV11-3	.	TGTGCCAGCAGCTCTAAAAGTGGAGGGAGGGAGACCCAGTACTTC	CASSSKSGGRETQYF
.	TRBJ1-2	TRBV7-9	.	TGTGCCAGCAGCTCTCAGGGAGGGGTTCACTATGGCTACACCTTC	CASSSQGGVHYGYTF
.	TRBJ2-7	TRBV9	.	TGTGCCAGCAGCAGACAAGACAGGTTCTCCGAGCAGTACTTC	CASSRQDRFSEQYF
.	TRBJ1-1	TRBV2	.	TGTGCCAGCACAGACCCGGGGGGCCGCGGTGAAGCTTTCTTT	CASTDPGGRGEAFF
.	TRBJ2-2	TRBV2	TRBD2	TGTGCCAGCAGCGGGGGGTATACCGGGGAGCTGTTTTTT	CASSGGYTGELFF
few	TRBJ1-1	TRBV19	.	TGTGCCAGTAGTATAAATGGAAACACTGAAGCTTTCTTT	CASSINGNTEAFF
.	TRBJ2-4	TRBV7-9	.	TGTGCCAGCAGCTGGGCGGACAAAAAAAACATTCAGTACTTC	CASSWADKKNIQYF
.	TRBJ2-7	TRBV6-5	.	TGTGCCAGCAGTTTGTGCAAATACGAGCAGTACTTC	CASSLCKYEQYF
.	TRBJ2-4	TRBV29-1	.	TGCAGCGCTATCGAAGTAGCCAAAAACATTCAGTACTTC	CSAIEVAKNIQYF
.	TRBJ2-7	TRBV9	.	TGTGCCAGCACCCCCGGTGGGGCTAGCTACGAGCAGTACTTC	CASTPGGASYEQYF
once	TRBJ2-3	TRBV7-6	TRBD1	TGTGCCAGCAGCTTGGGGACAGGGCGCACAGATACGCAGTATTTT	CASSLGTGRTDTQYF
.	TRBJ2-2	TRBV7-3	.	TGTGCCAGCAGCTTAGGCTCTAACACCGGGGAGCTGTTTTTT	CASSLGSNTGELFF
.	TRBJ2-7	TRBV27	.	TGTGCCAGCAGTCCGCGTCGGTCCTACGAGCAGTACTTC	CASSPRRSYEQYF
.	TRBJ1-1	TRBV7-3	.	TGTGCCAGCAGCTCGACGAACACTGAAGCTTTCTTT	CASSSTNTEAFF
.	TRBJ2-2	TRBV10-2	.	TGCGCCAGCACCCTAGGTGGATGGGGGGTCGGGGAGCTGTTTTTT	CASTLGGWGVGELFF
.	TRBJ2-2	TRBV7-9	TRBD2	TGTGCCAGCACCCCGGGACTAGCGGACACCGGGGAGCTGTTTTTT	CASTPGLADTGELFF
once	TRBJ2-5	TRBV27	.	TGTGCCAGCAGTCGCGGACACCAGTACCAAGAGACCCAGTACTTC	CASSRGHQYQETQYF
.	TRBJ1-2	TRBV14	.	TGTGCCAGCAGCCAAAAAGGGATATGGGGCGATGGCTACACCTTC	CASSQKGIWGDGYTF
.	TRBJ2-1	TRBV11-3	TRBD1	TGTGCCAGCAGCTACGTCCAGGGGGAAGACAATGAGCAGTTCTTC	CASSYVQGEDNEQFF
.	TRBJ1-1	TRBV4-1	.	TGCGCCAGCAGCCAAGATGCAGGGTTGGGCACTGAAGCTTTCTTT	CASSQDAGLGTEAFF
.	TRBJ1-2	TRBV11-2	.	TGTGCCAGCAGCTTAGATCTGGGCCAGTTGACTGGCTACACCTTC	CASSLDLGQLTGYTF
.	TRBJ1-2	TRBV2	.	TGTGCCAGCTGGTGGGGGGCCCTGGGCTACACCTTC	CASWWGALGYTF
once	TRBJ1-2	TRBV7-9	.	TGTGCCAGCAGCTCCTCTCGGGGGTTTCACTATGGCTACACCTTC	CASSSSRGFHYGYTF
.	TRBJ2-1	TRBV10-3	TRBD2	TGTGCTACTGAAGCGGGAGGGCCGAATGAGCAGTTCTTC	CATEAGGPNEQFF
.	TRBJ2-2	TRBV4-2	.	TGTGCCAGCAGAACATTATCACAGGGGAACACCGGGGAGCTGTTTTTT	CASRTLSQGNTGELFF
.	TRBJ1-1	TRBV27	.	TGTGCCAGCAGTTTATCGTCGATGAACACTGAAGCTTTCTTT	CASSLSSMNTEAFF
.	TRBJ1-2	TRBV7-9	.	TGTGCCAGCAGCTTGGACAGTATCAACCCAAACTATGGCTACACCTTC	CASSLDSINPNYGYTF
.	TRBJ2-2	TRBV4-1	.	TGCGCCAGCAGCCACTCCTGGGGGGAGGAGCTGTTTTTT	CASSHSWGEELFF
.	TRBJ2-7	TRBV27	.	TGTGCCAGCAGTTTAGGGACGTCCTACGAGCAGTACTTC	CASSLGTSYEQYF
.	TRBJ2-3	TRBV6-1	TRBD1	TGTGCCAGCAGCGACGTACAGGGGTTAGATACGCAGTATTTT	CASSDVQGLDTQYF
.	TRBJ2-5	TRBV5-1	TRBD2	TGCGCCAGCAGCTTAAGGGGCGGGAGGTATCAAGAGACCCAGTACTTC	CASSLRGGRYQETQYF
.	TRBJ2-7	TRBV25-1	TRBD1	TGTGCCAGCAGTGCCCAAGGAACAGGGGTCGAGCAGTACTTC	CASSAQGTGVEQYF
.	TRBJ2-3	TRBV5-4	TRBD2	TGTGCCAGCAAGTTAGCGGGAGTTCCAGATACGCAGTATTTT	CASKLAGVPDTQYF
.	TRBJ1-1	TRBV7-9	TRBD1	TGTGCCAGCAGCCTAGACAGGGAAGTCACTGAAGCTTTCTTT	CASSLDREVTEAFF
.	TRBJ1-5	TRBV7-8	.	TGTGCCAGCAGCCCCGGGACAACCCAGCCCCAGCATTTT	CASSPGTTQPQHF
.	TRBJ2-3	TRBV5-1	TRBD2	TGCGCCAGCAGCCTAAGCGAGCTGGCTAGCGGGTTTAAAGATACGCAGTATTTT	CASSLSELASGFKDTQYF
.	TRBJ1-4	TRBV28	.	TGTGCCAGCAGTTTGGGGGTCGCAACTAATGAAAAACTGTTTTTT	CASSLGVATNEKLFF
.	TRBJ2-7	TRBV28	TRBD2	TGTGCCAGCAGTTGGGCGACTAGCGGGAGTATCTACGAGCAGTACTTC	CASSWATSGSIYEQYF
.	TRBJ2-5	TRBV11-1	TRBD2	TGTGCCAGCAGCCTCGGACTAGCGGGGGTGGAGACCCAGTACTTC	CASSLGLAGVETQYF
.	TRBJ1-1	TRBV2	.	TGTGCCAGCAGGGAATACAGGGCGGGTACTGAAGCTTTCTTT	CASREYRAGTEAFF
.	TRBJ2-1	TRBV2	TRBD1	TGTGCCAGCAGGGTAAAATCCGGGACAGGGACCAATGAGCAGTTCTTC	CASRVKSGTGTNEQFF
.	TRBJ2-1	TRBV7-3	TRBD2	TGTGCCAGCAGCTTTCTAGCGGGAGCTTACAATGAGCAGTTCTTC	CASSFLAGAYNEQFF
.	TRBJ2-1	TRBV27	.	TGTGCCAGCAGTACCCTCCCTCCACTCTCCTACAATGAGCAGTTCTTC	CASSTLPPLSYNEQFF
.	TRBJ2-7	TRBV11-2	.	TGTGCCAGCAGCCTCTTCGGGGATCCCTACGAGCAGTACTTC	CASSLFGDPYEQYF